This T cell receptor (beta chain) was sequenced in a study of blood T cell repertoires in COVID-19. Study information: PBMCs, B-cell-depleted T cells, or T cells were the source of the cDNA or gDNA that made up the material.

Sequenced by immunoSEQ multiplex PCR; TCRdb stores in-frame clones only, minus some. The table has 60,000 to 70,000 clones, 88% seen once. Trimming shortened V by 4 bases and J by 4 bases, and 19 bases separated the two germline ends. The CDR3 is 16 residues long. The germline CDR1 and CDR2 sequences are LNHDA and SQIVND (reference sequence). This clonotype was obtained from a woman aged 55-69 years with COVID-19, enrolled during active disease. The chain uses TRBV19 and TRBJ1-2, with a weak D call TRBD1 (6 bases). Material: peripheral blood. The CDR3 bases are TGTGCCAGTAGTACGCCCTCGACAGGATCTGGCTATGGCTACACCTTC. Translating gives CASSTPSTGSGYGYTF.